This T cell receptor beta chain was documented in a study of technical replicates of blood from a handful of donors. TCRdb's copy holds only in-frame clones and misses some; the assay was immunoSEQ multiplex PCR. The table records 85,000 to 100,000 clones, 94% of them present only once. The sequencing input was T cells isolated from PBMCs. The source is a human donor in good health.

CDR3 DNA: TGTGCCAGCAGGACACCTCTCGAGCAGTTCTTC. Protein: CASRTPLEQFF. The chain has TRBV6-1 and TRBJ2-1; D unresolved. V was pared by 6 bases and J by 10 bases, with 10 bases between. This CDR3 has 11 residues. The germline gives CDR1 MNHNS, CDR2 SASEGT.